Listed below are T cell receptor beta chains from one sample, sequenced in a study of Ad26.COV2.S vaccination and SARS-CoV-2 variants. Using immunoSEQ multiplex PCR, the repertoire was profiled, and TCRdb retains in-frame clones only, with some absent. The sample lists approximately 300,000 clones, around four fifths occurring once. The sample was peripheral blood, taken in a trial of Ad26.COV2.S vaccine versus placebo. Receptor source: a person aged 18 to 65 who received the Ad26.COV2.S COVID-19 vaccine or a placebo. The CDR3 runs from the conserved cysteine through the conserved F or W. D genes are given only for firm matches. Size tells how often a clone was seen (once, few, many) or the class of an expanded clone, and some rows leave it out.

v_gene	j_gene	d_gene	abundance	CDR3aa	CDR3nt
TRBV19	TRBJ2-2	NA	NA	CASSRAAGPTGELFF	TGTGCCAGTAGTAGGGCGGCAGGGCCCACCGGGGAGCTGTTTTTT
TRBV7-8	TRBJ2-1	NA	NA	CASRHRGGPGGNEQFF	TGTGCCAGCAGGCATCGAGGGGGGCCGGGCGGCAATGAGCAGTTCTTC
TRBV2	TRBJ1-1	TRBD1	NA	CASSGAGGRTEAFF	TGTGCCAGCAGCGGAGCAGGGGGCCGGACTGAAGCTTTCTTT
TRBV20-1	TRBJ1-5	NA	NA	CSASLGSRQPQHF	TGCAGTGCTAGTCTGGGCTCCCGGCAGCCCCAGCATTTT
TRBV19	TRBJ1-1	NA	NA	CASSIGHMNTEAFF	TGTGCCAGTAGTATAGGCCATATGAACACTGAAGCTTTCTTT
TRBV6-1	TRBJ1-2	NA	NA	CASSEGNTLNYGYTF	TGTGCCAGCAGTGAGGGGAACACCCTTAACTATGGCTACACCTTC
TRBV2	TRBJ1-3	NA	NA	CASSRVLRSGGNTIYF	TGTGCCAGCAGTCGGGTCCTCCGATCGGGGGGAAACACCATATATTTT
TRBV30	TRBJ1-2	NA	NA	CAWSVGTNYGYTF	TGTGCCTGGAGTGTAGGGACGAACTATGGCTACACCTTC
TRBV19	TRBJ2-7	NA	once	CASSIRRGSYEQYF	TGTGCCAGTAGTATACGCAGGGGTTCCTACGAGCAGTACTTC
TRBV7-9	TRBJ1-2	NA	NA	CASSLGTQDYTF	TGTGCCAGCAGCTTAGGAACACAAGACTACACCTTC
TRBV5-1	TRBJ2-7	NA	NA	CASSLAGNSYEQYF	TGCGCCAGCAGCTTGGCCGGCAACTCCTACGAGCAGTACTTC
TRBV6-4	TRBJ1-2	NA	NA	CASSEFRGAAYGYTF	TGTGCCAGCAGTGAGTTCAGGGGCGCTGCCTATGGCTACACCTTC
TRBV12-3/TRBV12-4	TRBJ2-1	NA	NA	CASSPAANEQFF	TGTGCCAGCAGTCCAGCTGCAAATGAGCAGTTCTTC
TRBV6-5	TRBJ1-1	NA	NA	CASSLWENTEAFF	TGTGCCAGCAGTCTGTGGGAGAACACTGAAGCTTTCTTT
TRBV7-9	TRBJ1-1	NA	NA	CASSRGRVQLEAFF	TGTGCCAGCAGCAGGGGAAGAGTGCAGCTTGAAGCTTTCTTT
TRBV29-1	TRBJ1-4	NA	NA	CSVQAVAEKLFF	TGCAGCGTTCAGGCAGTGGCTGAAAAACTGTTTTTT
TRBV5-6	TRBJ1-4	NA	NA	CASSRPGGGIGEKLFF	TGTGCCAGCAGCAGACCTGGAGGGGGAATTGGGGAAAAACTGTTTTTT
TRBV3-1/TRBV3-2	TRBJ2-3	TRBD2	NA	CASSLPGTSGGALTDTQYF	TGTGCCAGCAGCCTCCCCGGGACTAGCGGGGGGGCCCTCACAGATACGCAGTATTTT
TRBV12-3/TRBV12-4	TRBJ1-4	TRBD1	NA	CASRPGDSEKLFF	TGTGCCAGCAGACCCGGGGACAGTGAAAAACTGTTTTTT
TRBV4-2	TRBJ2-3	TRBD2	NA	CASSQGVTRGGGTDTQYF	TGTGCCAGCAGCCAAGGAGTCACCCGTGGGGGGGGCACAGATACGCAGTATTTT
TRBV2	TRBJ2-7	NA	few	CASSEGGPEQYF	TGTGCCAGCAGTGAAGGTGGGCCCGAGCAGTACTTC
TRBV7-9	TRBJ1-2	NA	NA	CASSPDYGYTF	TGTGCCAGCAGCCCTGACTATGGCTACACCTTC
TRBV13	TRBJ2-3	NA	NA	CASSSITRSNTDTQYF	TGTGCCAGCAGCTCCATTACACGATCAAACACAGATACGCAGTATTTT
TRBV4-1	TRBJ1-4	NA	NA	CASSQDLAGDYEKLFF	TGCGCCAGCAGCCAAGACCTGGCAGGGGATTATGAAAAACTGTTTTTT